This entry describes one T cell receptor (beta chain). Next came a second PCR, run for about 7 to 11 cycles, which used a sample-barcoded 5' primer along with a J-beta primer mix. TCRdb re-derived calls from the 5' RACE reads in MiXCR, one entry per CDR3 protein. The data hold approximately 760,000 distinct CDR3 sequences, with more than 20% observed a single time. CDR1 SGHRS and CDR2 YFSETQ come from the germline V gene. This CDR3 has 14 residues. V was cut by 4 bases and J by 3 bases, with 14 bases left in between. These data originate in a study of blood T cells in healthy people across ages. Study information: About one barcoded beta molecule per two T cells was the capture yield of template switching.

The same data also contributed to another study, on T cells of mothers and their children. That report notes: Detection yielded no persistent microchimeric T cell clones.

The source is a boy between 10 and 17 years old in good health. The chain has TRBV5-1 and TRBJ2-7; D call uncertain. The sample consisted of blood. The CDR3 here is CASSPERTSYEQYF. CDR3 nucleotide sequence: TGCGCCAGCAGCCCCGAGAGGACCAGCTACGAGCAGTACTTC. Supplemented by reference TRBV5-1 and TRBJ2-7, the full variable domain reads KAGVTQTPRYLIKTRGQQVTLSCSPISGHRSVSWYQQTPGQGLQFLFEYFSETQRNKGNFPGRFSGRQFSNSRSEMNVSTLELGDSALYLCASSPERTSYEQYFGPGTRLTVT.